These T cell receptor beta chains were read from a single sample in a study of cytomegalovirus exposure and HLA in healthy donors. Sequencing was performed with immunoSEQ multiplex PCR; in TCRdb, only in-frame clones are kept and a portion is missing. The repertoire has about 78,000 clones, 90% to 96% of them found once; the top ten carry roughly 1.5%. Sequenced sample: PBMCs. Receptor source: a man aged 18 to 35 in good health and CMV-seropositive. Each CDR3 is given with its conserved first and last residue. D genes are given only for firm matches. Expanded clones get a size class; other rows say once, few or many, or leave the size out.

DNA: TGCGCCAGCAGCCAAGATCCGGTGTGGAGCACTGAAGCTTTCTTT
CDR3: CASSQDPVWSTEAFF
D: .
V: TRBV4-1
length: 15
size: .
J: TRBJ1-1

DNA: TGCAGTGCTAAGAGGCATGCTGAAGCTTTCTTT
CDR3: CSAKRHAEAFF
D: .
V: TRBV20-1
length: 11
size: .
J: TRBJ1-1

DNA: TGTGCCAGCAGCGTCGGGACAGGGTGGACAGATACGCAGTATTTT
CDR3: CASSVGTGWTDTQYF
D: TRBD1
V: TRBV9
length: 15
size: few
J: TRBJ2-3

DNA: TGCGCCAGCAAGGGTGCGGGGGGCCCCTTGGAGCAGTACTTC
CDR3: CASKGAGGPLEQYF
D: TRBD2
V: TRBV10-2
length: 14
size: .
J: TRBJ2-7

DNA: TGTGCCAGCAGTTTACGAGGGGCTATTATTGGGCGGGGTCAGCCCCAGCATTTT
CDR3: CASSLRGAIIGRGQPQHF
D: .
V: TRBV28
length: 18
size: .
J: TRBJ1-5

DNA: TGTGCCAGCAGCCAAAGATACGACAGGTCCGAAGCTTTCTTT
CDR3: CASSQRYDRSEAFF
D: .
V: TRBV14
length: 14
size: .
J: TRBJ1-1

DNA: TGTGCCAGCAGTTTTGGGGTAGACAGGGGGGAGTTTTTT
CDR3: CASSFGVDRGEFF
D: TRBD1
V: TRBV28
length: 13
size: .
J: TRBJ1-4

DNA: TGTGCCAGCAGTTTGGGCCAGGGGGCGGGTGTTACTGAAGCTTTCTTT
CDR3: CASSLGQGAGVTEAFF
D: TRBD1
V: TRBV28
length: 16
size: few
J: TRBJ1-1

DNA: TGTGCCAGCACCACGGGCCTCGGGAACGAGCAGTACTTC
CDR3: CASTTGLGNEQYF
D: .
V: TRBV6-5
length: 13
size: .
J: TRBJ2-7

DNA: TGTGCTAGCATCCTAGGGGGACAGAACACCGGGGAGCTGTTTTTT
CDR3: CASILGGQNTGELFF
D: .
V: TRBV7-7
length: 15
size: .
J: TRBJ2-2

DNA: TGTGCCAGCTCACCAATGGAAAGCGATTCTGGGGCCAACGTCCTGACTTTC
CDR3: CASSPMESDSGANVLTF
D: .
V: TRBV18
length: 17
size: .
J: TRBJ2-6

DNA: TGCGCCAGCAGCTTGGTTGAGGGAGAGGAGCAGTTCTTC
CDR3: CASSLVEGEEQFF
D: .
V: TRBV5-1
length: 13
size: .
J: TRBJ2-1

DNA: TGTGCCAGTTGCAACATCCAGGGGAGTAGCAATCAGCCCCAGCATTTT
CDR3: CASCNIQGSSNQPQHF
D: .
V: TRBV19
length: 16
size: .
J: TRBJ1-5

DNA: TGCGCCAGCAGCTCACCGGGTGAGCAGTACTTC
CDR3: CASSSPGEQYF
D: .
V: TRBV5-1
length: 11
size: .
J: TRBJ2-7

DNA: TGTGCCAGTAGTATAATGGCATCACACTATGGCTACACCTTC
CDR3: CASSIMASHYGYTF
D: .
V: TRBV19
length: 14
size: .
J: TRBJ1-2